The present entry profiles one T cell receptor beta chain with its context. Its antigen is currently unknown. These data are taken from a study of STAT3 mutations in large granular lymphocyte leukemia. Study results and limitations: Every T-cell large granular lymphocyte leukemia patient had at least one immunodominant TCR beta clonotype. In several patients, dominant TCR clone burden exceeded STAT3 mutant burden.

Average productive template count per sample was around 43,000. The assay was immunoSEQ multiplex PCR, and TCRdb's table has in-frame clones only and misses some. The sample lists around 29,000 clones, 86% occurring once. The CDR3 runs 16 residues. Trimming left V 5 bases short and J 0 bases short, with 17 bases between. The germline V gene encodes CDR1 SGHTA and CDR2 FQGTGA. The rearrangement joins TRBV7-3 to TRBJ2-7; TRBD1 is a possible D gene (5 bases). The clonotype was recovered from a man aged 55 to 70 with T-cell large granular lymphocyte leukemia. Some clones in this sample may be carry-over from other donors' samples. The sample consisted of peripheral blood mononuclear cells. The CDR3 DNA follows: TGTGCCAGCAGCCCCGACAAGGGGTCCAGCTCCTACGAGCAGTACTTC. Amino acid sequence: CASSPDKGSSSYEQYF. Filled out from reference TRBV7-3 and TRBJ2-7, the complete variable domain reads GAGVSQTPSNKVTEKGKYVELRCDPISGHTALYWYRQSLGQGPEFLIYFQGTGAADDSGLPNDRFFAVRPEGSVSTLKIQRTERGDSAVYLCASSPDKGSSSYEQYFGPGTRLTVT.